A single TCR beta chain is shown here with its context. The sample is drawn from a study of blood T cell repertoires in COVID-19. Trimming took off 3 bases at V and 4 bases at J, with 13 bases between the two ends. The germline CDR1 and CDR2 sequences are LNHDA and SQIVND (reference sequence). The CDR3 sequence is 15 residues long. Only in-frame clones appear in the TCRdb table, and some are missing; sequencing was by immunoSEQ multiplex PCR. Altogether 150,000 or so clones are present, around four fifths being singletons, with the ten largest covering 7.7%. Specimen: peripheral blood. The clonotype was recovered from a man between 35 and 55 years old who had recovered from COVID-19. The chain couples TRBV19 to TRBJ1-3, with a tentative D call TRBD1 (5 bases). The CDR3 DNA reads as TGTGCCAGTAGTATCAGAAGGGGATCCGGAAACACCATATATTTT. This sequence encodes CASSIRRGSGNTIYF.